One and the same sample provided the 22 T cell receptor beta chains below, sequenced in a study of cytomegalovirus exposure and HLA in healthy donors. The PCR employed 60 Vbeta primers together with 13 Jbeta primers. The repertoire was sequenced with immunoSEQ multiplex PCR; TCRdb's copy has only in-frame clones and lacks some. This table has hundreds of thousands of clones, around 88% appearing once. Sequenced input: PBMCs. The source is a woman aged 18 to 35 in good health and CMV-seronegative.

The chain is built from TRBV9 and TRBJ1-3; weak D call: TRBD1 (5 bases). The CDR3 spans 15 residues. V gave up 0 bases and J gave up 9 bases, with 16 bases separating them. Germline CDR1 and CDR2: SGDLS and YYNGEE. In DNA form, the CDR3 reads TGTGCCAGCAGCGTAGATACCCCGACAGTCGGCACCATATATTTT. It yields the protein CASSVDTPTVGTIYF.

This rearrangement joins TRBV6-1 to TRBJ1-2, with D uncertain. CDR1 MNHNS and CDR2 SASEGT come from the germline V gene. Trimming took 6 bases from V and 6 from J, leaving 8 bases between them. CDR3 length equals 11 residues. CDR3 sequence reads: CASREMDGYTF. The CDR3 DNA is TGTGCCAGCAGGGAGATGGATGGCTACACCTTC.

The V call is TRBV13, the J call TRBJ1-1, with 7 bases matching TRBD1. V lost 5 bases and J lost 11; bases outside the gene matches: 5. The CDR3 covers 11 residues. From germline, CDR1 is PRHDT and CDR2 FYEKMQ (reference sequence). CDR3 sequence: CASSPGTAAFF. In DNA, the CDR3 is TGTGCCAGCAGCCCCGGGACAGCGGCTTTCTTT.

The chain's CDR3 is CASRTRGRDEKLFF. CDR3 in DNA: TGTGCCAGCCGCACGCGCGGGCGAGATGAAAAACTGTTTTTT. The J gene is TRBJ1-4, the V gene TRBV7-2; D call uncertain. This CDR3 is built from 14 residues. Germline assignment: CDR1 SGHTA and CDR2 FQGNSA. V was trimmed by 8 bases and J by 6 bases, leaving 16 bases between them.

The rearrangement links TRBV2 to TRBJ2-1; 13 bases align to TRBD2. V lost 6 bases, J lost 2 bases, and 4 bases stayed unmatched. Germline assignment: CDR1 SNHLY and CDR2 FYNNEI. This CDR3 spans 16 amino acids. CDR3 in DNA: TGTGCCAGCAGACTTGGACTAGCGGGGGCCTACAATGAGCAGTTCTTC. Its protein product is CASRLGLAGAYNEQFF.

This rearrangement joins TRBV6-4 to TRBJ2-7; 13 nucleotides line up with TRBD2. Trimming cost V 6 bases and J 6 bases; bases outside gene matches: 17. CDR1 and CDR2 from the germline V gene are MRHNA and SNTAGT. CDR3 length: 18 residues. In DNA form, the CDR3 reads TGTGCCAGCAGAGGACTAGCGGGGGAAGATCAACAAGGGGGCGAGCAGTACTTC. Its protein product is CASRGLAGEDQQGGEQYF.

The chain employs TRBV6-5 and TRBJ2-2; no clear D gene. Germline V gene sequence: CDR1 MNHEY, CDR2 SVGAGI. Trimming cost V 5 bases and J 3 bases, with 7 bases left between them. The CDR3 runs 13 residues. CDR3: CASSPSDTGELFF. The CDR3, as DNA: TGTGCCAGCAGTCCTAGTGACACCGGGGAGCTGTTTTTT.

The rearrangement links TRBV5-1 to TRBJ2-7; TRBD1 aligns across 12 bases. CDR1 SGHRS and CDR2 YFSETQ come from the germline V gene. Trimming removed 2 bases from V and 5 bases from J; junction bases left unmatched: 2. The CDR3 has 14 residues. The CDR3 loop reads CASSFGTGGHEQYF. The DNA of the CDR3 is TGCGCCAGCAGCTTCGGGACAGGGGGCCACGAGCAGTACTTC.

The chain employs TRBV7-9 and TRBJ2-7; TRBD2 aligns across 8 bases. The CDR3 consists of 17 residues. J was trimmed by 0 bases and V by 1 base; bases with no gene match: 8. Germline assignment: CDR1 SEHNR and CDR2 FQNEAQ (reference sequence). DNA for the CDR3: TGTGCCAGCAGCTTAGTCTCCGGGGGGGCTAGCTCCTACGAGCAGTACTTC. It yields the protein CASSLVSGGASSYEQYF. The full variable domain, completed using reference TRBV7-9 and TRBJ2-7, is DTGVSQNPRHKITKRGQNVTFRCDPISEHNRLYWYRQTLGQGPEFLTYFQNEAQLEKSRLLSDRFSAERPKGSFSTLEIQRTEQGDSAMYLCASSLVSGGASSYEQYFGPGTRLTVT.

The chain has TRBV9 and TRBJ2-3, with TRBD2 matching 9 bases. CDR1 is SGDLS and CDR2 is YYNGEE in the germline V gene. The V and J ends lost 3 bases and 1 base, in that order; junction bases with no gene match: 6. The CDR3 totals 16 residues. The CDR3 loop reads CASSDRVAGGTDTQYF. As DNA, the CDR3 is TGTGCCAGCAGCGACCGTGTAGCGGGGGGCACAGATACGCAGTATTTT.

The rearrangement links TRBV18 to TRBJ2-5; D gene ambiguous. The germline gives CDR1 KGHSH, CDR2 LQKENI. CDR3 length: 14 residues. V was clipped by 3 bases and J by 5 bases, with 13 bases between them. In DNA, the CDR3 is TGTGCCAGCTCACCGCCGACTGTCACGGAGACCCAGTACTTC. It translates to CASSPPTVTETQYF.

The gene calls are TRBV27 and TRBJ1-1, with D possibly TRBD1 on 6 matching bases. With 5 bases removed from V and 5 bases from J, the gap between germline ends came to 15 bases. CDR1 is MNHEY, CDR2 SMNVEV, per germline (reference sequence). The CDR3 is made up of 14 amino acids. The DNA for the CDR3 is TGTGCCAGCAGTGTCACAGGGTCGGGGACTGAAGCTTTCTTT. Protein product: CASSVTGSGTEAFF.

J is TRBJ2-2 and V is TRBV6-6, with D perhaps matching TRBD2 (6 bases). CDR3 size: 13 residues. CDR1 and CDR2 (germline): MNHNY, SVGAGI (reference sequence). With 8 bases removed from V and 0 bases from J, the gap between germline ends came to 7 bases. For the CDR3, the DNA is TGTGCCAGCCGGACTACGAACACCGGGGAGCTGTTTTTT. Translated: CASRTTNTGELFF.

V and J are TRBV11-2 and TRBJ2-3; the D gene is possibly TRBD2 (5 bases). V dropped 0 bases and J dropped 0 bases, with 22 bases sitting between them. Germline CDR1 is SGHAT and CDR2 is FQNNGV. This CDR3 has 20 amino acids. In DNA, the CDR3 is TGTGCCAGCAGCTTAGAGGTAGTTTCGTATCGCGGGCCTAGCACAGATACGCAGTATTTT. As protein: CASSLEVVSYRGPSTDTQYF.

The CDR3 here is CASSLGGQGSNQPQHF. DNA for the CDR3: TGTGCCAGCAGCTTAGGGGGACAGGGAAGCAATCAGCCCCAGCATTTT. V and J are TRBV7-2 and TRBJ1-5; 9 bases line up with TRBD1. This CDR3 region has 16 residues. Unmatched junction bases numbered 2, after V lost 1 base and J lost 1 base. The V gene's germline CDR1 is SGHTA and CDR2 FQGNSA. Filled out from reference TRBV7-2 and TRBJ1-5, the complete variable domain reads GAGVSQSPSNKVTEKGKDVELRCDPISGHTALYWYRQSLGQGLEFLIYFQGNSAPDKSGLPSDRFSAERTGGSVSTLTIQRTQQEDSAVYLCASSLGGQGSNQPQHFGDGTRLSIL.

The chain couples TRBV28 to TRBJ2-7; 8 bases are shared with TRBD2. This CDR3 has 16 amino acids. With V trimmed by 7 bases and J by 3 bases, 14 bases remained unmatched. The germline CDR1 and CDR2 sequences are MDHEN and SYDVKM. Written as DNA, the CDR3 is TGTGCCAGCACCACACCCCTTAAGCGGGGGAGCTACGAGCAGTACTTC. Translated, it gives CASTTPLKRGSYEQYF.

This clone has a handful of counts. This chain connects TRBV27 to TRBJ2-1; 7 nucleotides agree with TRBD2. CDR1 is MNHEY and CDR2 is SMNVEV in the germline V gene (reference sequence). The CDR3 loop spans 14 amino acids. The trim removed 5 bases at V and 3 bases at J, leaving 4 bases unmatched. The CDR3 here is CASSPGLGYNEQFF. In DNA, the CDR3 is TGTGCCAGCAGTCCCGGACTAGGCTACAATGAGCAGTTCTTC.

The rearrangement uses TRBV5-1 and TRBJ2-1; 13 nucleotides agree with TRBD2. The CDR3 is 15 residues long. Germline V gives CDR1 SGHRS, CDR2 YFSETQ. V was clipped by 7 bases and J by 6 bases; unmatched bases: 7. The CDR3 coding sequence is TGCGCCAGCCAAACCGGGACTAGCGGGGTCAATGAGCAGTTCTTC. Protein: CASQTGTSGVNEQFF.

V is TRBV4-3 and J is TRBJ2-3; weak D call: TRBD1 (7 bases). The CDR3 extends over 18 amino acids. Trimming removed 3 bases at V and 1 base at J, with 20 bases between. Germline CDR1 and CDR2: LGHNA and YSLEER. The CDR3 region has the DNA TGCGCCAGCAGCCAGAGGGGGCCGGGAGCGGGTGGCACAGATACGCAGTATTTT. Amino acids: CASSQRGPGAGGTDTQYF.

The rearrangement uses TRBV5-8 and TRBJ1-2, with D hard to call. The germline V gene has CDR1 SGHTS and CDR2 YDEGEE. The CDR3 runs 11 residues. The V end was cut by 1 base, the J end by 8 bases, with 6 bases between. The CDR3 loop is CASSLMRGYTF. CDR3 nucleotide sequence: TGTGCCAGCAGCTTGATGCGAGGCTACACCTTC.

The chain links TRBV4-1 to TRBJ1-5; 7 positions match TRBD1. The length of the CDR3 is 16 residues. CDR1 is MGHRA, CDR2 YSYEKL, per germline. V lost 1 base, J lost 2 bases, and 5 bases stayed unmatched. The CDR3 nucleotides are TGCGCCAGCAGCCAAGTTGGGACAGAGGGCAATCAGCCCCAGCATTTT. Protein: CASSQVGTEGNQPQHF.

The chain links TRBV5-5 to TRBJ2-7; maybe TRBD2 (5 bases). The germline CDR1 and CDR2 sequences are SGHKS and YYEKEE (reference sequence). This CDR3 is 15 amino acids long. V lost 4 bases to trimming and J lost 0 bases, with 14 bases between them. The CDR3 nucleotides are TGTGCCAGCAGCCGAGGGCAGCAGAGCTCCTACGAGCAGTACTTC. As protein: CASSRGQQSSYEQYF.